This entry lists 3 T cell receptor beta chains sequenced from one sample in a study of cytomegalovirus exposure and HLA in healthy donors. With 60 Vbeta and 13 Jbeta primers, the PCR was carried out. Method: immunoSEQ multiplex PCR; TCRdb's copy keeps in-frame clones and lacks some. Counted here are 85,000 to 100,000 clones, under 65% occurring once; the ten biggest clones make up under 4%. Sequenced input: PBMCs. These receptor sequences come from a man in his fifties or sixties in good health and CMV-seronegative.

This chain links TRBV6-4 with TRBJ1-1; D possibly corresponds to TRBD1 (5 bases). The germline V gene encodes CDR1 MRHNA and CDR2 SNTAGT. The CDR3 covers 13 residues. V gave up 4 bases and J gave up 1 base, with 7 bases separating them. Here the CDR3 reads CASSAQANTEAFF. The CDR3 DNA is TGTGCCAGCAGTGCACAGGCGAACACTGAAGCTTTCTTT.

The chain links TRBV2 to TRBJ2-7; weak D call: TRBD2 (5 bases). The germline V gene encodes CDR1 SNHLY and CDR2 FYNNEI. V lost 4 bases and J 9 bases, leaving 16 bases between the germline ends. The CDR3 runs to 13 residues. CDR3 DNA: TGTGCCAGCAGTGGGCAAATCCTACGGGGGCAGTACTTC. Amino acids: CASSGQILRGQYF.

The chain has TRBV29-1 and TRBJ2-5; TRBD2 aligns across 8 bases. The J call is doubtful: the DNA matches TRBJ2-7 better. The CDR3 is 15 amino acids. CDR1 and CDR2 (germline): SQVTM, ANQGSEA. The CDR3, as DNA: TGCAGCGCCGCCCCCCCGGCGGGAGGCACTGGCGAGCAGTACTTC. It codes for CSAAPPAGGTGEQYF.